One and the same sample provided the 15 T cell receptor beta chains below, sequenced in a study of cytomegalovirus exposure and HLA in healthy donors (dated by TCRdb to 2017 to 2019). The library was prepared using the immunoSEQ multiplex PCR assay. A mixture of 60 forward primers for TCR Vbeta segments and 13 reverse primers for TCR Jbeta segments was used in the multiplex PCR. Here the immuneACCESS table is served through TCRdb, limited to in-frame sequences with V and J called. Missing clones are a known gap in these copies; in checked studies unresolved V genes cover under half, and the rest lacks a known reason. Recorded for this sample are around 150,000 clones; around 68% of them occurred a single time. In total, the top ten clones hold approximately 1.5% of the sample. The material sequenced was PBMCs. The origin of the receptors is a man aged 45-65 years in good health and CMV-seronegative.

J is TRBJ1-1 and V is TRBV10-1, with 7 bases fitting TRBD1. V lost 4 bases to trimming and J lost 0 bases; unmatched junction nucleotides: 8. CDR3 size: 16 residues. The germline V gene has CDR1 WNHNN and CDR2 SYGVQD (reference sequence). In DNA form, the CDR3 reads TGCGCCAGCAGTGTCGGACCGGGACAGTTGAACACTGAAGCTTTCTTT. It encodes CASSVGPGQLNTEAFF.

The CDR3: CSVVDRRSMNTEAFF. The CDR3 bases are TGCAGCGTTGTTGACAGGCGATCCATGAACACTGAAGCTTTCTTT. The chain uses TRBV29-1 and TRBJ1-1; D might be TRBD1 (6 bases). The CDR3 is 15 amino acids. V was cut by 4 bases and J by 0 bases, with 15 bases left in between. Germline CDR1 SQVTM, CDR2 ANQGSEA.

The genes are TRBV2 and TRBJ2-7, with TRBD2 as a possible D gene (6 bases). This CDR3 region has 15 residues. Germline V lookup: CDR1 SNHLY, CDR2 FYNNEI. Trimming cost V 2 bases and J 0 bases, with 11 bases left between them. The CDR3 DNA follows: TGTGCCAGCAGTGAACGGAGGGACCTCTCCTACGAGCAGTACTTC. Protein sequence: CASSERRDLSYEQYF.

The CDR3 protein is CASSDGQFPNEKLFF. DNA for the CDR3: TGTGCCAGCAGTGACGGACAGTTCCCTAATGAAAAACTGTTTTTT. The chain carries TRBV6-1 and TRBJ1-4; perhaps TRBD1 as D (6 bases). There are 15 residues in the CDR3. Germline V CDR1 and CDR2: MNHNS, SASEGT. Trimming shortened V by 3 bases and J by 3 bases, and 11 bases separated the two germline ends.

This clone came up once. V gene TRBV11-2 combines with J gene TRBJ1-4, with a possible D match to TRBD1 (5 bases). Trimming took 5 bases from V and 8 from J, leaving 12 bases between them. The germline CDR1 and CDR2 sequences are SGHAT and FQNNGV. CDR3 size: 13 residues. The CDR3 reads CASSRGAGEKLFF. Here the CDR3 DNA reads TGTGCCAGCAGCCGCGGGGCGGGGGAAAAACTGTTTTTT.

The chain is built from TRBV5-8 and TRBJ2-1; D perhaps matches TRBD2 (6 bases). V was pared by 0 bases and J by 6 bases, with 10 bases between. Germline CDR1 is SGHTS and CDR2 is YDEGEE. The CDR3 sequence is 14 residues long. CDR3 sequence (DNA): TGTGCCAGCAGCTTGGGGCAGGGAGGCAATGAGCAGTTCTTC. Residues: CASSLGQGGNEQFF.

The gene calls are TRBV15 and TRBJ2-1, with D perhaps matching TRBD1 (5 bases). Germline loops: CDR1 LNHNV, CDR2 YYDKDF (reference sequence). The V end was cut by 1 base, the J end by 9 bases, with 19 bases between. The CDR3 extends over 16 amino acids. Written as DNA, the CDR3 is TGTGCCACCAGCAGAGCGAGGAACAGGCCTACGCCTGAGCAGTTCTTC. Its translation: CATSRARNRPTPEQFF.

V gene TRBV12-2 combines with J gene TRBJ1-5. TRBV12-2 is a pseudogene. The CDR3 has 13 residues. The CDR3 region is CASRPLFNQPQHF. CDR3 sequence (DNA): TGTGCAAGTCGCCCCCTTTTCAATCAGCCCCAGCATTTT.

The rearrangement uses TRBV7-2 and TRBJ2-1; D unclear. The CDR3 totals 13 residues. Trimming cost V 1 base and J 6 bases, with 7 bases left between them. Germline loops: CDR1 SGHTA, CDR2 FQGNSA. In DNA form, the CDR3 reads TGTGCCAGCAGCTTAGGGTCGGGCAATGAGCAGTTCTTC. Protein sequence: CASSLGSGNEQFF. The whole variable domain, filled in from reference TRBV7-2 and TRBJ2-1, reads GAGVSQSPSNKVTEKGKDVELRCDPISGHTALYWYRQSLGQGLEFLIYFQGNSAPDKSGLPSDRFSAERTGGSVSTLTIQRTQQEDSAVYLCASSLGSGNEQFFGPGTRLTVL.

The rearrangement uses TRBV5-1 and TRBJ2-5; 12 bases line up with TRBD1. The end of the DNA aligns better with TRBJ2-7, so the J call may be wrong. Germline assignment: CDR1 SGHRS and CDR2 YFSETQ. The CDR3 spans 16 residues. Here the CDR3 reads CASSPSLGDRGREQYF. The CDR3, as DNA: TGCGCCAGCAGCCCCAGCTTGGGGGACAGGGGGCGCGAGCAGTACTTC.

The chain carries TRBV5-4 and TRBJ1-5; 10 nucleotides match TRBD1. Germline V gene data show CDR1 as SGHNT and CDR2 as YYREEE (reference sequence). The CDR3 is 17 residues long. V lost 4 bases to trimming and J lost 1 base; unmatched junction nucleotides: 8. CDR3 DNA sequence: TGTGCCAGCAGCCTGACAGGGGGCCAGGGGAGCAATCAGCCCCAGCATTTT. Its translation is CASSLTGGQGSNQPQHF.

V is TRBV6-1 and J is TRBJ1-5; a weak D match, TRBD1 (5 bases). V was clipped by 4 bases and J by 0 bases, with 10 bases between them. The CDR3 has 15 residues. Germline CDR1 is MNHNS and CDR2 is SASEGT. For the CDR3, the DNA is TGTGCCAGCAGTGGGGGCAGGGTTAGCAATCAGCCCCAGCATTTT. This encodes CASSGGRVSNQPQHF.

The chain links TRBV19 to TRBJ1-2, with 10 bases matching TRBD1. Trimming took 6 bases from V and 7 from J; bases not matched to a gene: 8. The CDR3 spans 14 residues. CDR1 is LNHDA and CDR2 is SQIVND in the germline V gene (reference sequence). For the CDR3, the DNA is TGTGCCAGTAGGGAGACAGGGGGCTCTACTGGCTACACCTTC. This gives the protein CASRETGGSTGYTF.

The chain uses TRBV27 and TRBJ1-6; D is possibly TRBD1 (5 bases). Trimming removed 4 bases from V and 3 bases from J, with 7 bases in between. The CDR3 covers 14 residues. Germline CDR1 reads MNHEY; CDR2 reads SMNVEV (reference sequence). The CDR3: CASSWGDYNSPLHF. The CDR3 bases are TGTGCCAGCAGTTGGGGGGACTATAATTCACCCCTCCACTTT.

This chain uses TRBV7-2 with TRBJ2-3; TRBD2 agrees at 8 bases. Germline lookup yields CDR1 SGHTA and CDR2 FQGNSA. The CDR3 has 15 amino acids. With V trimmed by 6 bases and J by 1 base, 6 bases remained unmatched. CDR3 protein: CASSWPAGGTDTQYF. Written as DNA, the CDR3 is TGTGCCAGCAGTTGGCCAGCGGGGGGCACAGATACGCAGTATTTT. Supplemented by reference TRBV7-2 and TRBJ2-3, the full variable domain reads GAGVSQSPSNKVTEKGKDVELRCDPISGHTALYWYRQSLGQGLEFLIYFQGNSAPDKSGLPSDRFSAERTGGSVSTLTIQRTQQEDSAVYLCASSWPAGGTDTQYFGPGTRLTVL.